This T cell receptor beta chain is from a study of OX40 agonist ivuxolimab in advanced cancers. Study results and caveats: Among expanded peripheral T cells, antigen specificity went undetermined.

Germline V gene sequence: CDR1 SGHTA, CDR2 FQGNSA. After removal of 5 bases from V and 1 base from J, the junction contained 7 bases not matched to a gene. CDR3 size: 16 residues. Blood was sampled at baseline, cycle 4 day 1, and cycle 7 day 1. Clones were sequenced by immunoSEQ multiplex PCR, and TCRdb holds only the in-frame ones, with some missing. The sample lists over 20,000 clones; approximately 86% were seen once. As concerns this clone: Its specificity is unknown.

The chain links TRBV7-2 to TRBJ2-3; 9 bases map to TRBD1. The sample here was CD4+ or CD8+ T cells sorted from blood, taken in a trial of the OX40 agonist ivuxolimab. This TCR derives from an adult with an advanced solid tumor such as melanoma, head and neck, liver or kidney cancer. CDR3 nucleotides: TGTGCCAGCAGCGTCCTACAGGGGGCAGGCACAGATACGCAGTATTTT. It is translated as CASSVLQGAGTDTQYF.